This TCR beta chain was retrieved from a study of cytotoxic CD8 clonotypes in ibrutinib-treated CLL. Across the study: An average of about 250,000 productive templates and 94,082 productive rearrangements was obtained per sample. Study-level results: Few clonotypes were public, and these shrank or held steady under treatment. While tracking circulating CD8+ T-cell counts, baseline clonality exceeded that of age-matched healthy donors. A rise in clonality was seen at ibrutinib response, and a fall back toward baseline was seen at progression.

TCRdb's copy holds only in-frame clones and misses some; the assay was immunoSEQ multiplex PCR. The sample includes under 40,000 clones, around 53% of them seen just once. Concerning this clone: Its antigen is currently unknown.

This specimen was PBMCs, taken before ibrutinib treatment. The source is a human donor with chronic lymphocytic leukemia.

For the CDR3, the DNA is TGTGCCAGTAGTATAGGAGATCCTGCAAACTATGGCTACACCTTC. This gives the protein CASSIGDPANYGYTF. The chain is built from TRBV19 and TRBJ1-2; D is uncertain. V was shortened by 1 base and J by 2 bases, with 11 bases between the two germline ends. Per germline, CDR1 LNHDA and CDR2 SQIVND (reference sequence). The length of the CDR3 is 15 residues.